This T cell receptor beta chain was identified in a study of shared clonotypes between healthy human individuals. Study context: Each donor's CD4 naive and CD4 memory cells filled three plates apiece, CD8 naive two, and CD8 memory one.

The genomic DNA of each subset was split evenly across several immunoSEQ plates. As processed by the authors: Junction-only sequences without quality scores were provided by ImmunoSEQ, so filtering was different. The protocol was immunoSEQ multiplex PCR, while the TCRdb copy is restricted to in-frame clones and leaves out a portion. The V and J calls and the clone size are those of that table, but D and trimming were determined from the DNA. The sample has around 1.6 million clones, nearly 99% seen once. Study results and caveats: Specimens sampled were limited to blood, with tissue repertoires likely differing.

A note on this clone: Its antigen remains unidentified.

The CDR3 covers 17 residues. V lost 4 bases, J lost 4 bases, and 11 bases stayed unmatched. Germline V gene data show CDR1 as SGDLS and CDR2 as YYNGEE. Sequencing used naive CD4+ T cells sorted from blood. Subset noted: CD45RA+ positively selected. This TCR derives from a man younger than 45 in good health. This chain joins TRBV9 and TRBJ2-1; 10 nucleotides align to TRBD2. The DNA for the CDR3 is TGTGCCAGCAGCCCCCGGGAGCTAGCGGGAGCTTACAATGAGCAGTTCTTC. This gives the protein CASSPRELAGAYNEQFF.